This T cell receptor beta chain is from a study of technical replicates of blood from a few donors. Assay: immunoSEQ multiplex PCR; the TCRdb copy retains only in-frame clones and omits some. The top ten hold around 5.5% of the sample, which has 58,000 or so clones, more than 75% seen once. The CDR3 spans 11 residues. CDR1 and CDR2 from the germline V gene are SNHLY and FYNNEI. V was trimmed by 5 bases and J by 6 bases, leaving 8 bases between them. This TCR was sampled from a human donor in good health. Some clones in this sample may be carry-over from other donors' samples. The genes are TRBV2 and TRBJ2-7, with D possibly matching TRBD1 (6 bases). Sequences were obtained from PBMCs. CDR3 amino acids: CASSQGREQYF. The DNA for the CDR3 is TGTGCCAGCAGTCAGGGGCGCGAGCAGTACTTC.